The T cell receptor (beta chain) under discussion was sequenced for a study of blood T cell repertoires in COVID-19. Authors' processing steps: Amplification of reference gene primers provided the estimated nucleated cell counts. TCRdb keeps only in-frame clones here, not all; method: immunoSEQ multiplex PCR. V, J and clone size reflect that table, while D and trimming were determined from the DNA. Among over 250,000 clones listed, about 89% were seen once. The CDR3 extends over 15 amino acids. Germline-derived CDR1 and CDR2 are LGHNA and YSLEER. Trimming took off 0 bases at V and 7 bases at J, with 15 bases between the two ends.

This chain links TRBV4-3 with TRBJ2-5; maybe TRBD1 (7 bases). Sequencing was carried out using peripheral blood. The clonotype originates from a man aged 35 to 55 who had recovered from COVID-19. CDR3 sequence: CASSQDRGAHGTQYF. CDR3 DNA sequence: TGCGCCAGCAGCCAAGACAGGGGGGCTCACGGGACCCAGTACTTC.